The 19 T cell receptor beta chains presented below share a single source sample, sequenced in a study of blood T cell repertoires in COVID-19. Sequencing used immunoSEQ multiplex PCR; TCRdb keeps in-frame clones, though not all of them. The data show over 80,000 clones, about 88% seen once. Input material: peripheral blood. The source is a man aged 50 to 59 with acute or convalescent COVID-19.

The J gene is TRBJ2-1, the V gene TRBV5-1; 11 positions agree with TRBD1. This CDR3 contains 16 residues. Germline assignment: CDR1 SGHRS and CDR2 YFSETQ. J was trimmed by 6 bases and V by 4 bases; bases with no gene match: 9. The CDR3 nucleotides are TGCGCCAGCAGCCGAGGAGGGACAGGGGGGCTCAATGAGCAGTTCTTC. Its translation: CASSRGGTGGLNEQFF.

This clone has only one observation. The chain joins TRBV24-1 to TRBJ2-3; 9 nucleotides align to TRBD1. The germline gives CDR1 KGHDR, CDR2 SFDVKD. CDR3 length: 15 amino acids. Losses at the gene ends were 1 base for V and 3 bases for J; bases not matched to a gene: 1. The CDR3 spells CATSDFGTGTDTQYF. The CDR3 nucleotides are TGTGCCACCAGTGATTTCGGGACAGGGACAGATACGCAGTATTTT.

The J gene is TRBJ1-6, the V gene TRBV5-1; 7 nucleotides line up with TRBD1. The CDR3 totals 15 residues. Germline V CDR1 and CDR2: SGHRS, YFSETQ. The J segment lost 10 bases and the V segment lost 3 bases, leaving 10 bases of the junction unmatched. The CDR3 DNA is TGCGCCAGCAGCTCAGACAGGGTGGCTGAATCACCCCTCCACTTT. Protein: CASSSDRVAESPLHF.

The chain combines TRBV6-1 with TRBJ2-7, with D tentatively TRBD2 (6 bases). The CDR3 covers 13 residues. Germline CDR1 MNHNS, CDR2 SASEGT. V was pared by 2 bases and J by 6 bases, with 11 bases between. CDR3 DNA: TGTGCCAGCAGTGAAATCGGGGGAGGCGAGCAGTACTTC. This translates into CASSEIGGGEQYF.

This chain uses TRBV3-1 (or the pseudogene TRBV3-2) with TRBJ1-1; D is unclear. Germline V gene lookup returns CDR1 LGHDT and CDR2 YNNKEL (reference sequence). The CDR3 loop spans 14 amino acids. Trimming removed 1 base at V and 1 base at J, with 7 bases between. The CDR3 region has the DNA TGTGCCAGCAGCCAAGTTCCAGGGAACACTGAAGCTTTCTTT. Its protein product is CASSQVPGNTEAFF.

This clone was seen a few times. The rearrangement uses TRBV14 and TRBJ1-2; 8 bases map to TRBD1. Germline V gene data show CDR1 as SGHDN and CDR2 as FVKESK. J gave up 2 bases and V 1 base, and 3 bases lay outside the gene matches. The CDR3 is 15 amino acids. The CDR3, as DNA: TGTGCCAGCAGCCAAGGACAGGGGTACAACTATGGCTACACCTTC. This sequence encodes CASSQGQGYNYGYTF. Supplemented by reference TRBV14 and TRBJ1-2, the full variable domain reads EAGVTQFPSHSVIEKGQTVTLRCDPISGHDNLYWYRRVMGKEIKFLLHFVKESKQDESGMPNNRFLAERTGGTYSTLKVQPAELEDSGVYFCASSQGQGYNYGYTFGSGTRLTVV.

The J gene is TRBJ1-5, the V gene TRBV10-3; D gene ambiguous. Trimming took off 6 bases at V and 0 bases at J, with 12 bases between the two ends. This CDR3 region has 15 residues. CDR1 and CDR2 (germline): ENHRY, SYGVKD. CDR3 sequence (DNA): TGTGCCATCAGGAGCGGTCAGGATAGCAATCAGCCCCAGCATTTT. Its translation is CAIRSGQDSNQPQHF.

This chain connects TRBV6-5 to TRBJ1-2, with D possibly being TRBD1 (6 bases). The V end lost 6 bases, the J end lost 3 bases, and 11 bases lay between the germline ends. The V gene's germline CDR1 is MNHEY and CDR2 SVGAGI. The CDR3 spans 13 residues. This chain's CDR3 is CASSLGHHYGYTF. The CDR3 nucleotides read TGTGCCAGCAGCTTGGGACATCACTATGGCTACACCTTC.

The chain joins TRBV5-4 to TRBJ1-4; no definite D call. This CDR3 is built from 13 residues. V lost 2 bases, J lost 6 bases, and 8 bases lay in between. Germline assignment: CDR1 SGHNT and CDR2 YYREEE (reference sequence). CDR3: CASSLTADEKLFF. The CDR3 nucleotides read TGTGCCAGCAGCTTAACAGCGGATGAAAAACTGTTTTTT.

The chain links TRBV24-1 to TRBJ2-5; D possibly corresponds to TRBD2 (7 bases). The V end was cut by 5 bases, the J end by 1 base, with 13 bases between. Germline V CDR1 and CDR2: KGHDR, SFDVKD. The CDR3 has 15 residues. DNA of the CDR3: TGTGCCACCAGTGGGAAGGGGGGGTCCCAAGAGACCCAGTACTTC. Translation: CATSGKGGSQETQYF.

Only one count was recorded for this clone. The V and J genes are TRBV27 and TRBJ2-3; the D gene is possibly TRBD2 (6 bases). This CDR3 region has 15 residues. Trimming took 4 bases from V and 2 from J, leaving 13 bases between them. Germline CDR1 reads MNHEY; CDR2 reads SMNVEV (reference sequence). The CDR3 region has the DNA TGTGCCAGCAGTTCCGGGACTTTTTCCACAGATACGCAGTATTTT. It specifies CASSSGTFSTDTQYF.

The V call is TRBV7-2, the J call TRBJ2-3; 10 nucleotides align to TRBD2. The germline V gene has CDR1 SGHTA and CDR2 FQGNSA. The CDR3 spans 15 residues. Unmatched junction bases numbered 2, after V lost 5 bases and J lost 0 bases. The DNA of the CDR3 is TGTGCCAGCAGCCTACTAGCGGGGAGCACAGATACGCAGTATTTT. It codes for CASSLLAGSTDTQYF.

This clone has only one observation. The rearrangement uses TRBV5-7 and TRBJ1-3; D is possibly TRBD1 (6 bases). Being an ORF, TRBV5-7 has a function that is uncertain. Between the trimmed V and J ends, which lost 6 bases and 4 bases, there was a span of 17 bases. The CDR3 is 15 residues long. CDR3 region: CASTTRAGVGNTIYF. CDR3 DNA sequence: TGTGCCAGCACCACGCGGGCAGGGGTAGGAAACACCATATATTTT.

V gene TRBV3-1 (or the pseudogene TRBV3-2) combines with J gene TRBJ2-1; no clear D. Deletions cut 4 bases from V and 5 bases from J, with 9 bases between. The germline gives CDR1 LGHDT, CDR2 YNNKEL (reference sequence). The CDR3 is 13 amino acids. The CDR3 coding sequence is TGTGCCAGCAGCCTAAACTTGGACAATGAGCAGTTCTTC. Translation gives CASSLNLDNEQFF.

This clone appeared once. V and J are TRBV7-3 and TRBJ1-1, with D possibly being TRBD1 (5 bases). The CDR3 contains 13 residues. Germline lookup yields CDR1 SGHTA and CDR2 FQGTGA. Trimming left V 1 base short and J 7 bases short, with 10 bases between. The CDR3 nucleotides read TGTGCCAGCAGCTTAAGTAGCCAGGGTGAAGCTTTCTTT. Amino acid sequence: CASSLSSQGEAFF.

The chain is built from TRBV5-1 and TRBJ2-7, with 7 bases fitting TRBD2. Per germline, CDR1 SGHRS and CDR2 YFSETQ. V was clipped by 4 bases and J by 3 bases; unmatched bases: 16. The CDR3 sequence is 17 residues long. In DNA form, the CDR3 reads TGCGCCAGCAGCAGACTGGGGAGGGGTTCGGGAAGCTACGAGCAGTACTTC. Translation: CASSRLGRGSGSYEQYF.

The chain links TRBV19 to TRBJ2-1; maybe TRBD2 (6 bases). The CDR3 is made up of 13 amino acids. Germline CDR1 LNHDA, CDR2 SQIVND (reference sequence). Between the trimmed V and J ends, which lost 7 bases and 6 bases, there was a span of 13 bases. Written as DNA, the CDR3 is TGTGCCAGTAAGGGACTCGACGGCAATGAGCAGTTCTTC. Residues: CASKGLDGNEQFF.

This chain links TRBV9 with TRBJ2-1; 7 bases are a match to TRBD1. The length of the CDR3 is 16 residues. Germline-derived CDR1 and CDR2 are SGDLS and YYNGEE. Trimming took 0 bases from V and 7 from J; bases not matched to a gene: 10. For the CDR3, the DNA is TGTGCCAGCAGCGTAGGACAGGGCCCCCTGGGGAATGAGCAGTTCTTC. Protein sequence: CASSVGQGPLGNEQFF.

The V and J genes are TRBV21-1 and TRBJ1-2; the table's D call of TRBD1 was not tested on the DNA. TRBV21-1 is classified as a pseudogene. This CDR3 contains 14 residues. This CDR3 reads CASSKEGQPYGYTF. Here the CDR3 DNA reads TGTGCCAGCAGCAAAGAGGGACAGCCCTATGGCTACACCTTC.